Below are 24 T cell receptor beta chains sequenced from a single sample in a study of cytomegalovirus exposure and HLA in healthy donors. The primer mix had 60 Vbeta and 13 Jbeta primers. Only in-frame clones appear in the TCRdb table, and some are missing; sequencing was by immunoSEQ multiplex PCR. The sample comprises under 200,000 clones, about four fifths of which are singletons, and over 10% rests with the top ten. Specimen: PBMCs. All receptors come from a woman in her forties or fifties in good health and CMV-seronegative.

The gene calls are TRBV15 and TRBJ1-5, with 11 bases lining up with TRBD1. CDR1 and CDR2 from the germline V gene are LNHNV and YYDKDF (reference sequence). This CDR3 comprises 17 residues. The trim removed 4 bases at V and 9 bases at J, leaving 14 bases unmatched. The CDR3: CATSTGTGGLHFPPQHF. CDR3 coding DNA: TGTGCCACCAGCACCGGGACAGGGGGACTCCACTTTCCGCCCCAGCATTTT.

This sequence joins TRBV5-1 and TRBJ2-1; 10 positions match TRBD2. The CDR3 is made up of 19 amino acids. V lost 4 bases to trimming and J lost 0 bases; unmatched junction nucleotides: 13. Germline CDR1 SGHRS, CDR2 YFSETQ. The CDR3 nucleotides read TGCGCCAGCAGCAGGCAACCGGGACTAGCGTCCGGCTCCTACAATGAGCAGTTCTTC. This gives the protein CASSRQPGLASGSYNEQFF. The complete variable domain, with remaining parts taken from reference TRBV5-1 and TRBJ2-1, reads KAGVTQTPRYLIKTRGQQVTLSCSPISGHRSVSWYQQTPGQGLQFLFEYFSETQRNKGNFPGRFSGRQFSNSRSEMNVSTLELGDSALYLCASSRQPGLASGSYNEQFFGPGTRLTVL.

CDR3 nucleotides: TGTGCCAGCAGCCAAGATCGGCAGGGGGACAACTATGGCTACACCTTC. Protein product: CASSQDRQGDNYGYTF. V and J are TRBV4-2 and TRBJ1-2, with TRBD1 identical over 7 bases. The CDR3 contains 16 residues. The germline V gene encodes CDR1 LGHNA and CDR2 YNFKEQ. V shed 0 bases, J shed 2 bases, and the junction held 6 bases outside the gene matches.

The chain is built from TRBV6-5 and TRBJ2-3; TRBD2 matches at 9 bases. Germline V gives CDR1 MNHEY, CDR2 SVGAGI. The V and J ends lost 6 bases and 1 base, in that order; junction bases with no gene match: 5. This CDR3 spans 15 amino acids. CDR3: CASSPGLARTDTQYF. CDR3 nucleotides: TGTGCCAGCAGCCCGGGACTAGCTCGCACAGATACGCAGTATTTT.

The chain links TRBV2 to TRBJ2-1; 8 bases are shared with TRBD2. The CDR3 is 17 residues long. CDR1 and CDR2 (germline): SNHLY, FYNNEI. The V and J ends lost 6 bases and 2 bases, in that order; junction bases with no gene match: 12. CDR3 bases: TGTGCCAGCAGGACCCTGGATGGTAGCGGGACCTACAATGAGCAGTTCTTC. This codes for CASRTLDGSGTYNEQFF.

J is TRBJ1-5 and V is TRBV6-1; tentatively, D is TRBD1 (6 bases). Trimming removed 7 bases at V and 16 bases at J, with 20 bases between. Germline values: CDR1 MNHNS, CDR2 SASEGT. This CDR3 spans 12 amino acids. The CDR3 loop reads CASNGDRRLLHF. The DNA of the CDR3 is TGTGCCAGCAACGGAGACAGGCGACTTTTACATTTT.

This chain joins TRBV5-3 and TRBJ1-4; D remains unclear. TRBV5-3 carries the ORF label, with uncertain function. The CDR3 runs 18 residues. V lost 0 bases to trimming and J lost 0 bases, with 15 bases between them. The CDR3 bases are TGTGCCAGAAGCTTGGTAGGCAGTGAGGGCCCAACTAATGAAAAACTGTTTTTT. This codes for CARSLVGSEGPTNEKLFF.

The chain employs TRBV5-1 and TRBJ2-4, with 10 bases matching TRBD2. Per the germline V gene, CDR1 is SGHRS and CDR2 is YFSETQ. The CDR3 has 15 amino acids. The trim removed 4 bases at V and 5 bases at J, leaving 6 bases unmatched. The CDR3 DNA is TGCGCCAGCAGCGATAGCGGGGGGACGGAAAACATTCAGTACTTC. Amino acids: CASSDSGGTENIQYF. The full variable domain, with the rest looked up from reference TRBV5-1 and TRBJ2-4, is KAGVTQTPRYLIKTRGQQVTLSCSPISGHRSVSWYQQTPGQGLQFLFEYFSETQRNKGNFPGRFSGRQFSNSRSEMNVSTLELGDSALYLCASSDSGGTENIQYFGAGTRLSVL.

The chain combines TRBV2 with TRBJ1-4; possible D gene TRBD1, 5 bases. With 8 bases removed from V and 7 bases from J, the gap between germline ends came to 17 bases. Germline CDR1 is SNHLY and CDR2 is FYNNEI. The CDR3 has 14 amino acids. The CDR3 nucleotides read TGTGCCAGCTGGGCAAAGGGGCCCCGTGAAAAACTGTTTTTT. Its protein is CASWAKGPREKLFF.

The V gene is TRBV5-1, the J gene TRBJ1-2; 9 bases agree with TRBD1. With 6 bases clipped from V and 3 bases from J, the junction kept 12 bases outside the gene matches. Germline CDR1 reads SGHRS; CDR2 reads YFSETQ. This CDR3 has 16 amino acids. The CDR3 DNA reads as TGCGCCAGCAAGGCGACAGGGGGATCAGTGGACTATGGCTACACCTTC. Translated: CASKATGGSVDYGYTF.

As concerns this clone: Different DNA sequences within this sample yield the same CDR3. The chain links TRBV7-9 to TRBJ2-3, with 12 bases aligning to TRBD2. J was trimmed by 4 bases and V by 1 base; bases with no gene match: 3. The CDR3 consists of 16 residues. CDR1 and CDR2 (germline): SEHNR, FQNEAQ (reference sequence). The CDR3 DNA follows: TGTGCCAGCAGCTTAGGTCTAGCGGGAGGGTCAGATACGCAGTATTTT. Protein product: CASSLGLAGGSDTQYF.

V and J are TRBV2 and TRBJ2-7; tentatively, D is TRBD1 (5 bases). V was trimmed by 5 bases and J by 7 bases, leaving 21 bases between them. Germline lookup yields CDR1 SNHLY and CDR2 FYNNEI. The CDR3 contains 15 residues. The CDR3 bases are TGTGCCAGCAGTCCAATACAAGGGCAGGGTTTGGAGCAGTACTTC. Translating it yields CASSPIQGQGLEQYF.

This chain joins TRBV7-2 and TRBJ2-7, with D maybe TRBD2 (5 bases). The CDR3 covers 15 residues. V was trimmed by 5 bases and J by 3 bases, leaving 17 bases between them. The germline V gene encodes CDR1 SGHTA and CDR2 FQGNSA. CDR3 coding DNA: TGTGCCAGCAGCCCAGCCCCGAGCGGATACTACGAGCAGTACTTC. The encoded protein is CASSPAPSGYYEQYF.

The chain links TRBV5-1 to TRBJ1-4; D is perhaps TRBD1 (6 bases). The CDR3 spans 15 residues. V was shortened by 0 bases and J by 2 bases, with 8 bases between the two germline ends. The germline V gene has CDR1 SGHRS and CDR2 YFSETQ. Here the CDR3 DNA reads TGCGCCAGCAGCTTGGGCGACAGGACTAATGAAAAACTGTTTTTT. This sequence encodes CASSLGDRTNEKLFF.

This chain connects TRBV6-1 to TRBJ2-1; D gene unclear. There are 14 residues in the CDR3. V gave up 3 bases and J gave up 4 bases, with 10 bases separating them. The germline CDR1 and CDR2 sequences are MNHNS and SASEGT. This CDR3 reads CASSESAAYNEQFF. The CDR3 region has the DNA TGTGCCAGCAGTGAGTCGGCAGCGTACAATGAGCAGTTCTTC.

This clone was seen once. The V gene is TRBV6-1, the J gene TRBJ1-5; tentatively, D is TRBD1 (5 bases). Looked up from germline, CDR1 is MNHNS and CDR2 is SASEGT. The V end was cut by 7 bases, the J end by 4 bases, with 11 bases between. This CDR3 has 13 residues. The CDR3 DNA reads TGTGCCAGCACTGACAGAAGTAATCAGCCCCAGCATTTT. As protein: CASTDRSNQPQHF.

Comment on this clone: Other nucleotide sequences from this sample produce the same CDR3. The chain couples TRBV5-4 to TRBJ2-5; a possible D gene is TRBD2 (5 bases). V was trimmed by 4 bases and J by 1 base, leaving 8 bases between them. The length of the CDR3 is 13 residues. Germline values: CDR1 SGHNT, CDR2 YYREEE (reference sequence). The CDR3 region has the DNA TGTGCCAGCAGCCGGGATTCCCAAGAGACCCAGTACTTC. It translates to CASSRDSQETQYF.

The CDR3 loop reads CASSPRTSGREQYF. In DNA form, the CDR3 reads TGTGCCAGCAGTCCTCGGACTAGCGGGAGGGAACAGTACTTC. The rearrangement uses TRBV27 and TRBJ2-7; 15 bases fit TRBD2. The CDR3 extends over 14 amino acids. Trimming removed 5 bases from V and 10 bases from J; junction bases left unmatched: 6. The germline CDR1 and CDR2 sequences are MNHEY and SMNVEV (reference sequence).

The chain joins TRBV10-2 to TRBJ2-7; D is possibly TRBD1 (6 bases). CDR1 is WSHSY, CDR2 SAAADI, per germline. This CDR3 contains 15 residues. V was cut by 8 bases and J by 7 bases, with 24 bases left in between. CDR3 amino acids: CASSKRDMAAGEQYF. CDR3 DNA: TGCGCCAGCTCTAAAAGGGACATGGCGGCTGGGGAGCAGTACTTC.

The chain has TRBV18 and TRBJ2-2; perhaps TRBD1 as D (5 bases). This CDR3 has 13 amino acids. Between the trimmed V and J ends, which lost 3 bases and 5 bases, there was a span of 7 bases. Germline-derived CDR1 and CDR2 are KGHSH and LQKENI. The chain's CDR3 is CASSPRVTGELFF. Here the CDR3 DNA reads TGTGCCAGCTCACCCAGGGTGACCGGGGAGCTGTTTTTT.

This chain connects TRBV4-3 to TRBJ2-1; D is unclear. The V end lost 0 bases, the J end lost 3 bases, and 6 bases lay between the germline ends. Germline CDR1 and CDR2: LGHNA and YSLEER. CDR3 length: 14 amino acids. CDR3 sequence: CASSQDPVYNEQFF. The CDR3 coding sequence is TGCGCCAGCAGCCAAGATCCTGTCTACAATGAGCAGTTCTTC.

This clone was recorded once. This sequence joins TRBV28 and TRBJ1-1; 7 positions match TRBD1. Germline loops: CDR1 MDHEN, CDR2 SYDVKM. V lost 8 bases, J lost 8 bases, and 8 bases stayed unmatched. The CDR3 has 12 amino acids. The CDR3 region has the DNA TGTGCCAGCCAGACAGGGAGTCAGGAAGCTTTCTTT. It yields the protein CASQTGSQEAFF.

The chain joins TRBV27 to TRBJ2-1; the D gene is possibly TRBD1 (7 bases). In germline, CDR1 is MNHEY, CDR2 SMNVEV (reference sequence). V lost 2 bases, J lost 7 bases, and 15 bases lay in between. The CDR3 is 15 residues long. CDR3 residues: CASSLAGGRRNEQFF. As DNA, the CDR3 is TGTGCCAGCAGTTTAGCAGGGGGGAGGAGGAATGAGCAGTTCTTC.

The chain links TRBV6-5 to TRBJ1-3; 9 nucleotides line up with TRBD1. CDR1 and CDR2 (germline): MNHEY, SVGAGI. V shed 2 bases and J 7 bases; nucleotides not matched to a gene: 0. This CDR3 is built from 13 residues. This CDR3 is CASSYDRGNTIYF. The CDR3 coding sequence is TGTGCCAGCAGTTACGACAGGGGGAACACCATATATTTT.